This paragraph covers one T cell receptor beta chain sequence. This entry comes from a study of blood T cell repertoires in COVID-19. The table came from immunoSEQ multiplex PCR; TCRdb's copy has only in-frame clones and leaves some out. The table includes 250,000 to 400,000 clones, about nine tenths detected once. Germline V gives CDR1 SGHRS, CDR2 YFSETQ. The V gene lost 4 bases and the J gene lost 0 bases, with 10 bases spanning the gap. The CDR3 runs to 15 residues. The receptor comes from a woman aged 25-40 years with COVID-19, enrolled during active disease. The sequencing sample was made of peripheral blood. The chain carries TRBV5-1 and TRBJ1-4; a possible D gene is TRBD1 (5 bases). The CDR3 DNA reads as TGCGCCAGCAGCGAGACAGATCCAACTAATGAAAAACTGTTTTTT. Protein product: CASSETDPTNEKLFF.